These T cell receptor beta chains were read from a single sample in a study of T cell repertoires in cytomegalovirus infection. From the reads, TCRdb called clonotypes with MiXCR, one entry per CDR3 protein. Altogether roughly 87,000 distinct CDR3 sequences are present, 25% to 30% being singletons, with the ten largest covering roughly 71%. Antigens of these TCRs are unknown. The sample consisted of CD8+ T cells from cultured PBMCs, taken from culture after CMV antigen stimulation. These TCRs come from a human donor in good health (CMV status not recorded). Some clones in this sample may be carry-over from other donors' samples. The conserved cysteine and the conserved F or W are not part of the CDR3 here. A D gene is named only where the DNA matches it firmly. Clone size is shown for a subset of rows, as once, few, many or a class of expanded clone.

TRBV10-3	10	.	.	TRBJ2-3	AKGRTTDTQY
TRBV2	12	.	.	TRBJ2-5	ASSELGDQETQY
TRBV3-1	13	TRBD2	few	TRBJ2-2	ASSRLAGDTGELF
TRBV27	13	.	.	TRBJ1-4	ASSSTGMTNEKLF
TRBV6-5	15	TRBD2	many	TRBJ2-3	ASSYSMTSGGADTQY
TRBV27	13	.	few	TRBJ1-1	ASSLQGTRNTEAF
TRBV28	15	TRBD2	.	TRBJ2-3	ASSHRTSGALTDTQY
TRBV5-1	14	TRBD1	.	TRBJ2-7	ASSSPQGSPRAEQY
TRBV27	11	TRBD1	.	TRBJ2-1	ASSTGQANEQF
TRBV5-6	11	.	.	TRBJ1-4	ASSLSAEEKLF
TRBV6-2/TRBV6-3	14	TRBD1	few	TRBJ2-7	ASSYSRTGVSYEQY
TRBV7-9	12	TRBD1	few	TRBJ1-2	ASSPDRTYYGYT
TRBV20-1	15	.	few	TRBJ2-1	SARELGDLSSYNEQF
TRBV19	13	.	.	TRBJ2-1	ASSLGQLGGNEQF
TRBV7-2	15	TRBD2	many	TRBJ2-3	ASSPYIAGVPTDTQY
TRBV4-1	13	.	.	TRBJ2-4	ASSHSGRAGNIQY
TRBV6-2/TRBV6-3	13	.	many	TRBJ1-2	ASSYYRDQLLGYT
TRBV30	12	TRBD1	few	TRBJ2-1	AWSTGTGVYEQF
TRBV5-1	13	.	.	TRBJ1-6	ASSLRTGDNSPLH
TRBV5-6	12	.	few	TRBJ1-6	ASSVGGYNSPLH
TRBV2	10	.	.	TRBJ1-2	ASSGVNYGYT
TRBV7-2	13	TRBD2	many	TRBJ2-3	ASSPSGGALDTQY
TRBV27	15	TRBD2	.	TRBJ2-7	ASSPQVLAGGVDEQY
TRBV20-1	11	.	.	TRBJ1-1	SARPGGQGEAF
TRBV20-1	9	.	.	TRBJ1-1	SARVVTEAF
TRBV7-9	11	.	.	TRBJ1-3	ASSLGPGNTIY
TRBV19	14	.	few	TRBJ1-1	ASSIDQIESGTEAF
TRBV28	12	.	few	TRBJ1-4	ASSLASTNEKLF
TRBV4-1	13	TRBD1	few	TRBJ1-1	ASSGHRGLDTEAF
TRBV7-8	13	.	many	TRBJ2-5	ASSLEGYSEETQY